Listed below are T cell receptor beta chains from one sample, sequenced in a study of beta chain features in type 1 diabetes. Method: immunoSEQ multiplex PCR; TCRdb's copy keeps in-frame clones and lacks some. The profile shows over 500,000 clones, roughly 16% of them singletons. The specimen sequenced was naive CD4+ T cells from blood. Receptors were obtained from a man between 18 and 29 years old in good health. Both conserved end residues are part of each CDR3. The order of the fields is clone size, J gene, D gene, V gene, CDR3 DNA, CDR3 protein. D genes are given only for firm matches. Clone size appears in some rows only: once, few, many, or a class for an expanded clone.

NA	TRBJ1-2	NA	TRBV20-1	TGCGCCGCAGGGAGGTCCAATGGCTACACCTTC	CAAGRSNGYTF
few	TRBJ2-7	NA	TRBV7-2	TGTGCCAGCAGCTTAGTCGGACGGATATACGAGCAGTACTTC	CASSLVGRIYEQYF
few	TRBJ1-1	NA	TRBV18	TGTGCCAGCTCCGAAAACACAGGGAGGAACACTGAAGCTTTCTTT	CASSENTGRNTEAFF
NA	TRBJ2-1	NA	TRBV21-1	TGTGCCAGCAGCAGACTAGCGGGAGCGTTCCACAATGAGCAGTTCTTC	CASSRLAGAFHNEQFF
few	TRBJ2-6	TRBD1	TRBV28	TGTGCCAGCAGAGGCACCGGGACAGGCTCTGGGGCCAACGTCCTGACTTTC	CASRGTGTGSGANVLTF
NA	TRBJ2-2	NA	TRBV4-1	TGCGCCAGCAGCCAGGCAGGGAGGAGCACCGGGGAGCTGTTTTTT	CASSQAGRSTGELFF
few	TRBJ2-7	TRBD2	TRBV11-2	TGTGCCAGCAGCCCTGGACTAGCGTACTACGAGCAGTACTTC	CASSPGLAYYEQYF
NA	TRBJ1-2	NA	TRBV19	TGTGCCAGTGGGTTCTATGGCTACACCTTC	CASGFYGYTF
NA	TRBJ1-5	NA	TRBV4-1	TGCGCCAGCAGCCAACCTAGGGGGGGAATAAGCAATCAGCCCCAGCATTTT	CASSQPRGGISNQPQHF
few	TRBJ1-2	NA	TRBV7-2	TGTGCCAGCAGCTCCGACAGAGGGTACTATGGCTACACCTTC	CASSSDRGYYGYTF
few	TRBJ1-1	NA	TRBV21-1	TGTGCCAGCAGCAAAGACCCCCCCGGGGGCTTTACTGAAGCTTTCTTT	CASSKDPPGGFTEAFF
NA	TRBJ1-1	NA	TRBV11-1	TGTGCCAGCAGCTTGGGGCGGTGGAGGGGTTCCGAGAACACTGAAGCTTTCTTT	CASSLGRWRGSENTEAFF
NA	TRBJ2-1	TRBD2	TRBV11-3	TGTGCCAGCAGCCCGGGGGGGCTAGTAGGGAGTGAGCAGTTCTTC	CASSPGGLVGSEQFF
NA	TRBJ1-2	TRBD1	TRBV6-1	TGTGCCAGCAGGGCCACAGGGGGCGGAGAAGGCTACACCTTC	CASRATGGGEGYTF
few	TRBJ2-1	NA	TRBV19	TGTGCCAGTAGTATATATGGGGGGGCTAGCTATGAGCAGTTCTTC	CASSIYGGASYEQFF
few	TRBJ2-3	TRBD2	TRBV9	TGTGCCAGCAGCCTACGGACTAGCGGCAGCACAGATACGCAGTATTTT	CASSLRTSGSTDTQYF
NA	TRBJ2-1	NA	TRBV10-3	TGTGCCATCAGTGAAAGTCTAGCCCGGAGCAATGAGCAGTTCTTC	CAISESLARSNEQFF
few	TRBJ1-2	NA	TRBV27	TGTGCCAGCAGTTTATCGCCCGGCTACACCTTC	CASSLSPGYTF
few	TRBJ2-1	NA	TRBV4-3	TGCGCCAGCAGCCAAGATGACCGACTATTTTACAATGAGCAGTTCTTC	CASSQDDRLFYNEQFF
NA	TRBJ2-7	TRBD1	TRBV28	TGTGCCAGCATCCACAGGGGTGCCTACGAGCAGTACTTC	CASIHRGAYEQYF
NA	TRBJ2-7	NA	TRBV11-2	TGTGCCAGCAGCTTAGATGCTAGCTCCTACGAGCAGTACTTC	CASSLDASSYEQYF
NA	TRBJ1-2	NA	TRBV27	TGTGCCAGCAGTTTCCGGGACATCCGAGGTCTAAGTAATGGCTACACCTTC	CASSFRDIRGLSNGYTF
NA	TRBJ2-6	NA	TRBV25-1	TGTGCCAGCAGTGAATATGGGGGGATCTCTGGGGCCAACGTCCTGACTTTC	CASSEYGGISGANVLTF
few	TRBJ2-5	NA	TRBV28	TGTGCCAGCAGCACCCAGGAGACCCAGTACTTC	CASSTQETQYF
NA	TRBJ1-2	NA	TRBV6-1	TGTGCCAGCAGTGAAGCGCTCGGAGGACTAGAGGGCTACACCTTC	CASSEALGGLEGYTF
NA	TRBJ1-1	TRBD1	TRBV10-3	TGTGCCACACAGAGACAGGGGACTGAAGCTTTCTTT	CATQRQGTEAFF
few	TRBJ2-7	TRBD1	TRBV6-1	TGTGCCAGCAGCCGGGACAGGGTGGACGAGCAGTACTTC	CASSRDRVDEQYF
NA	TRBJ1-6	NA	TRBV7-2	TGTGCCAGCAGCTTATCGACAGTCTGGAATAATTCACCCCTCCACTTT	CASSLSTVWNNSPLHF
few	TRBJ2-7	TRBD2	TRBV7-2	TGTGCCAGCAGCTTTAGCGGGAGCAGCTCCTACGAGCAGTACTTC	CASSFSGSSSYEQYF
few	TRBJ2-1	TRBD1	TRBV10-3	TGTGCCATCAGGACCTCCGGGACAGGGGCCTTCGGTGAGCAGTTCTTC	CAIRTSGTGAFGEQFF
NA	TRBJ2-7	NA	TRBV7-3	TGTGCCAGCAGCTTATCTGGGCCTCAGGGGGAGCAGTACTTC	CASSLSGPQGEQYF
few	TRBJ1-4	TRBD1	TRBV23-1	TGCGCCAGCACCGACCGGGACAGGGGGTCCACAACTAATGAAAAACTGTTTTTT	CASTDRDRGSTTNEKLFF
NA	TRBJ2-7	NA	TRBV19	TGTGCCAGTAGTAAGCAGATAAAGTACTTC	CASSKQIKYF
few	TRBJ2-7	TRBD1	TRBV9	TGTGCCAGCAGCGTAGCCGGACAGGGTTACGAGCAGTACTTC	CASSVAGQGYEQYF
few	TRBJ2-2	NA	TRBV7-2	TGTGCCAGCAGCCCGAAGAACACCGGGGAGCTGTTTTTT	CASSPKNTGELFF
few	TRBJ2-7	TRBD2	TRBV5-4	TGTGCCAGCAGCTTGGGGTCTAGCGGGACCGGCTACGAGCAGTACTTC	CASSLGSSGTGYEQYF
few	TRBJ2-6	NA	TRBV4-1	TGCGCCAGCAGCCTAGCGGTCTCGAGGTCTGGGGCCAACGTCCTGACTTTC	CASSLAVSRSGANVLTF
few	TRBJ2-5	TRBD1	TRBV5-4	TGTGCCAGCAGCTCCGGGACAGGGAATCAAGAGACCCAGTACTTC	CASSSGTGNQETQYF
NA	TRBJ1-2	TRBD1	TRBV10-3	TGTGCCATCAGTGGGGGACAGGGGGACTATGGCTACACCTTC	CAISGGQGDYGYTF
NA	TRBJ2-7	TRBD2	TRBV29-1	TGCAGCGTAGCGGGACTAGCGGGAGCTTACGAGCAGTACTTC	CSVAGLAGAYEQYF
few	TRBJ1-5	NA	TRBV23-1	TGCGCCAGCATCCCCTCAGCTGATCAGCCCCAGCATTTT	CASIPSADQPQHF
NA	TRBJ1-2	NA	TRBV7-9	TGTGCCAGCAGCCCCCAAGGGGCAGCTAACTATGGCTACACCTTC	CASSPQGAANYGYTF
NA	TRBJ2-7	TRBD1	TRBV5-6	TGTGCCAGCAGCGCTAAACAGGGGAATACCTACGAGCAGTACTTC	CASSAKQGNTYEQYF
NA	TRBJ2-3	TRBD2	TRBV9	TGTGCCAGCAGCGTTAGAAGCGGGAACACAGATACGCAGTATTTT	CASSVRSGNTDTQYF
few	TRBJ2-3	NA	TRBV25-1	TGTGCCAGCAGTGAAGCCCGCGCCCCAGATACGCAGTATTTT	CASSEARAPDTQYF
NA	TRBJ2-1	NA	TRBV5-1	TGCGCCAGCAGCTTGGTCGCCAATGAGCAGTTCTTC	CASSLVANEQFF
few	TRBJ2-4	TRBD1	TRBV4-2	TGTGCCAGCAGTCAAACGGGACAGGGGGTAAACATTCAGTACTTC	CASSQTGQGVNIQYF
NA	TRBJ2-7	NA	TRBV15	TGTGCCACCAGCAGAGGAGACAAGCAGGGCGAGCAGTACTTC	CATSRGDKQGEQYF
NA	TRBJ2-4	NA	TRBV30	TGTGCTGGGCAGGGGTTAGCCAAAAACATTCAGTACTTC	CAGQGLAKNIQYF
NA	TRBJ1-5	NA	TRBV7-9	TGTGCCAGCAGCTTAGGCGCAGGCGGGAGGGGCAATCAGCCCCAGCATTTT	CASSLGAGGRGNQPQHF